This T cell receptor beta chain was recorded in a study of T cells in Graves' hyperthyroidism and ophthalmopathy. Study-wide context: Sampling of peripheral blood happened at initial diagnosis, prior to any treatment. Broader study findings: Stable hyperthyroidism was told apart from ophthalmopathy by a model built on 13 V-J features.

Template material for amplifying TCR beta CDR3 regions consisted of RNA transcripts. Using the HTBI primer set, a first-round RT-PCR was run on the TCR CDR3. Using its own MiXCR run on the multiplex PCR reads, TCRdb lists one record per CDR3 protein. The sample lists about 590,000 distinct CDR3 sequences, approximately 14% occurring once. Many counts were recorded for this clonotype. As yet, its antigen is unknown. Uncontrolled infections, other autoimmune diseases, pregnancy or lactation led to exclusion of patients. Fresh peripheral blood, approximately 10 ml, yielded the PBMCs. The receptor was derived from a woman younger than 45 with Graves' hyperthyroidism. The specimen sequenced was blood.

The DNA for the CDR3 is TGTGCCAGCAGCTTAGCACGGACAACAACAGATACGCAGTATTTT. Translating it yields CASSLARTTTDTQYF. The chain links TRBV11-2 to TRBJ2-3; possible D gene TRBD1, 5 bases. Germline CDR1 is SGHAT and CDR2 is FQNNGV. This CDR3 has 15 residues. Trimming removed 1 base from V and 3 bases from J, with 11 bases in between.